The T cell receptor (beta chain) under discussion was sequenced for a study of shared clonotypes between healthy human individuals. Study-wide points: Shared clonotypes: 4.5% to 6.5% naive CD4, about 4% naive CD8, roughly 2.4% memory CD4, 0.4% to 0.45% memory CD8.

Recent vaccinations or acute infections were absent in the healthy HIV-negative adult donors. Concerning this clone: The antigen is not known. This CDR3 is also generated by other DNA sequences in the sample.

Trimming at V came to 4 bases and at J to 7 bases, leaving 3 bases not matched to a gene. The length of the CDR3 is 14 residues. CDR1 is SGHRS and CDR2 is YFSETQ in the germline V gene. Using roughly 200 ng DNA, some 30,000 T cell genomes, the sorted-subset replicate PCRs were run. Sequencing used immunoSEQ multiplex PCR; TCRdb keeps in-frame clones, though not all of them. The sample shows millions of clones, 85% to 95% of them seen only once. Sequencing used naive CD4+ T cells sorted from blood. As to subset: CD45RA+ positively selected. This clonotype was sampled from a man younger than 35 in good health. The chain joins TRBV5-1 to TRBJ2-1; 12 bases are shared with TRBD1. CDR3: CASSPGQGANEQFF. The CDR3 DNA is TGCGCCAGCAGCCCGGGACAGGGGGCGAATGAGCAGTTCTTC.